The entry below gives a single TCR beta chain sequence along with its context. These data come from a study of blood T cell repertoires in COVID-19. Background on the study: Sources were T cells, B-cell-depleted T cells, or PBMCs; the material itself was cDNA or gDNA.

CDR1 and CDR2 (germline): MGHDK, SYGVNS. Deletions cut 2 bases from V and 3 bases from J, with 7 bases between. This CDR3 has 13 residues. The table came from immunoSEQ multiplex PCR; TCRdb's copy has only in-frame clones and leaves some out. The profile shows about 150,000 clones, roughly four fifths of them singletons. V is TRBV25-1 and J is TRBJ1-2; D is unresolved. This clonotype was sampled from a woman in her sixties or seventies with acute or convalescent COVID-19. Sequences were obtained from peripheral blood. CDR3 nucleotides: TGTGCCAGCAGTGAAGCGTTATACTATGGCTACACCTTC. As protein: CASSEALYYGYTF.